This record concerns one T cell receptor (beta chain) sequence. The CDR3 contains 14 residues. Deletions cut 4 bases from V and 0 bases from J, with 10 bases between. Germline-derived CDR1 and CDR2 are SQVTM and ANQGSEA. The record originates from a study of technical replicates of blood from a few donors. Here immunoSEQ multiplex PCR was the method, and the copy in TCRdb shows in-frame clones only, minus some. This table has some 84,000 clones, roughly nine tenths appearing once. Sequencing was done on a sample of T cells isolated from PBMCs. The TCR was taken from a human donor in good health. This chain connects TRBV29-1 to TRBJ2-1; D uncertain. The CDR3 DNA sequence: TGCAGCGTTGTATCTAGAGGCTCCTACAATGAGCAGTTCTTC. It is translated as CSVVSRGSYNEQFF.